This T cell receptor beta chain was found in a study of tumor-infiltrating lymphocytes in primary liver carcinoma. Unsorted bulk tissue of roughly 19-30 mg yielded co-extracted RNA and DNA. From roughly 0.55 ug of total RNA, TCR beta-specific cDNA was reverse-transcribed using a constant-region primer. Libraries of TCR beta came from three nested multiplex PCR rounds with slightly modified ARM-PCR. Each of the first two PCR rounds ran approximately 10 cycles with TRBV1-TRBV30 forward and C-beta reverse primers. TCRdb itself ran the multiplex PCR reads through MiXCR, one entry per CDR3 protein. The sample lists about 54,000 distinct CDR3 sequences; about 80% were seen once. CDR1 is ENHRY, CDR2 SYGVKD, per germline. CDR3 length: 15 residues. Trimming shortened V by 2 bases and J by 5 bases, and 14 bases separated the two germline ends.

Material for sequencing was liver tumor tissue from sampling region 2. Subset given: tumor region T2, inferior pole. This sequence joins TRBV10-3 and TRBJ2-3; D gene unclear. The sequence was collected from a man in his forties with primary liver carcinoma and hepatitis B virus infection. The CDR3 DNA sequence: TGTGCCATCAGTGAGGCTACTTCTAGTAGAGATACGCAGTATTTT. Its protein product is CAISEATSSRDTQYF.